These T cell receptor beta chains were read from a single sample in a study of T cell responses to AZD1222 COVID-19 vaccine. Repertoires were generated with immunoSEQ multiplex PCR, while TCRdb's copy carries only in-frame clones and drops some. Of over 100,000 clones in the sample, 88% were seen once. The sequencing here drew on peripheral blood, taken on day 0 of AZD1222 vaccination. All receptors derive from an adult in good health. CDR3s leave out the opening cysteine and the closing phenylalanine or tryptophan.

TRBV28,TRBJ2-3,ASSLGGTGGTDTQY
TRBV6-5,TRBJ2-7,ASSYSGRGLSEQY
TRBV6-1,TRBJ2-3,ASSEVGGTAGDTQY
TRBV6-5,TRBJ1-3,ASSYSDSGNTIY
TRBV11-2,TRBJ2-7,ASSLDATGTISYEQY
TRBV6-4,TRBJ2-2,ASSDDNTGELF
TRBV27,TRBJ1-1,ASSAGGRGGANTEAF
TRBV28,TRBJ2-7,ASSTSRGGKIRYEQY
TRBV7-2,TRBJ2-5,ASSLATYAETQY
TRBV24-1,TRBJ1-2,ATSDAIPGQGYGYT
TRBV11-2,TRBJ2-1,ASSSWANEQF
TRBV6-5,TRBJ1-2,ASSTAGVDYGYT
TRBV5-6,TRBJ1-1,ASSGPGPEAF
TRBV5-1,TRBJ2-7,ASSTGTGYREQY
TRBV2,TRBJ2-1,ASSEVNSGEIFYNEQF
TRBV20-1,TRBJ2-1,STNTYPF